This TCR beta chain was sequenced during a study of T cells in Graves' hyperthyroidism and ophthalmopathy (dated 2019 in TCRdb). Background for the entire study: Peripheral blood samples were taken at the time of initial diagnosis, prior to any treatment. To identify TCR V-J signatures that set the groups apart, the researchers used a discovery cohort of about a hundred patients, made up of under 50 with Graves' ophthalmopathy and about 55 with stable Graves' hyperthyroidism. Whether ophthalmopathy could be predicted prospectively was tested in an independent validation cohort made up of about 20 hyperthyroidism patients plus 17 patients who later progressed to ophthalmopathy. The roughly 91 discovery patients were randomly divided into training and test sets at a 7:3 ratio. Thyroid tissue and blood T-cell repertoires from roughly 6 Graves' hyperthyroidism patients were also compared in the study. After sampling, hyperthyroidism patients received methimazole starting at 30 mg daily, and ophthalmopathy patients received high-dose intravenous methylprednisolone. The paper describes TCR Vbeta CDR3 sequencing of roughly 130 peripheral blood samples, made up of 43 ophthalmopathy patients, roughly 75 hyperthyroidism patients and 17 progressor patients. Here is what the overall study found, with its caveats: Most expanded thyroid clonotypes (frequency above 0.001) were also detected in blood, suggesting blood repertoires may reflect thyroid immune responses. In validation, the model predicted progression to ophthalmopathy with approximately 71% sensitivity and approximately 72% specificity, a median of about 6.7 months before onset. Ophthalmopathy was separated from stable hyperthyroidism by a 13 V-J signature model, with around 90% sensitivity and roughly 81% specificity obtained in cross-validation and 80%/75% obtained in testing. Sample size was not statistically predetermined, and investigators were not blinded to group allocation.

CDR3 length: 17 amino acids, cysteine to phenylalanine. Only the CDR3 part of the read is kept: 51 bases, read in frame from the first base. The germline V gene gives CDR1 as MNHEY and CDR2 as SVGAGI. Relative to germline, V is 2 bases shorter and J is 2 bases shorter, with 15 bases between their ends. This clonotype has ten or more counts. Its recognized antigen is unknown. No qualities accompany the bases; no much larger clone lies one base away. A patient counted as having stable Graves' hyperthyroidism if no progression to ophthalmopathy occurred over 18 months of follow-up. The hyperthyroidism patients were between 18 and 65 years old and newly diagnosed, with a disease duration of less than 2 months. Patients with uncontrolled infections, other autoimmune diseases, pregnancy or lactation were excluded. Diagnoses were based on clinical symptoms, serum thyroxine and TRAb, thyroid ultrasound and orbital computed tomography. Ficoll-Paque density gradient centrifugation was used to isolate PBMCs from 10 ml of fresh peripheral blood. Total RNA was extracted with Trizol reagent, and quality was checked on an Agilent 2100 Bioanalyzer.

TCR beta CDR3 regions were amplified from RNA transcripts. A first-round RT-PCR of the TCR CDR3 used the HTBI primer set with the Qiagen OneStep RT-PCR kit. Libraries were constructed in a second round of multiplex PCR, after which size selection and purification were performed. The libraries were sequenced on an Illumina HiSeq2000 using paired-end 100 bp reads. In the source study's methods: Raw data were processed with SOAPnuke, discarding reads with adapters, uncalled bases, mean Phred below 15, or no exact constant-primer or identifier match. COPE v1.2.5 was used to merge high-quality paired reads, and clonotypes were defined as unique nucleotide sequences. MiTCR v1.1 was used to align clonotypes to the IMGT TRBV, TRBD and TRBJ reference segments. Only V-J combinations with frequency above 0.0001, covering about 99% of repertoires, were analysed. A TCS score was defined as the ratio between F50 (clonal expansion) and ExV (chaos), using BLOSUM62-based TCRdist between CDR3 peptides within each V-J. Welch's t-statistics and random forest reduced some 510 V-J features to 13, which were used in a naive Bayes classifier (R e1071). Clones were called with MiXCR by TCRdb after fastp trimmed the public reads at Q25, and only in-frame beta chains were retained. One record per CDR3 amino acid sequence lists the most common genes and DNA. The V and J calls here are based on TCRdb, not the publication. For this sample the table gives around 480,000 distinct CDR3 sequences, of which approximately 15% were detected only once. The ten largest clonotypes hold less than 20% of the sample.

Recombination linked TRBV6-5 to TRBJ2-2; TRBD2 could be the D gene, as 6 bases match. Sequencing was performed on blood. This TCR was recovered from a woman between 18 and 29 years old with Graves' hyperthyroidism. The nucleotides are TGTGCCAGCAGTTACCTTCCCACTAGCCGAAACACCGGGGAGCTGTTTTTT. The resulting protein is CASSYLPTSRNTGELFF.